This note documents a single T cell receptor beta chain sequence. Sequencing was performed with immunoSEQ multiplex PCR; in TCRdb, only in-frame clones are kept and a portion is missing. The sample has some 110,000 clones, 92% seen once. These data belong to a study of T cell changes during pregnancy in multiple sclerosis. This TCR was recovered from a female donor with multiple sclerosis, enrolled in a pregnancy study. The sample consisted of peripheral blood, taken in the third trimester of pregnancy.

CDR3 bases: TGTGCCAGCTCTCTAACCCGGCCAGCGGGGGGAAAAGAGACCCAGTACTTC. Its translation: CASSLTRPAGGKETQYF. The chain carries TRBV18 and TRBJ2-5; 9 nucleotides line up with TRBD2. V lost 6 bases, J lost 3 bases, and 14 bases stayed unmatched. In germline, CDR1 is KGHSH, CDR2 LQKENI. The length of the CDR3 is 17 residues.